The 28 T cell receptor beta chains reported below all come from one sample, sequenced in a study of CD8+ T cells in alopecia areata. Reverse transcribed after extraction, RNA yielded cDNA as the sequencing template. Data came from immunoSEQ multiplex PCR; TCRdb stores just in-frame clones and leaves some out. The sample consists of about 9,700 clones, 65% to 80% of them appearing once. Alopecia areata patients had lesional scalp punch biopsies and peripheral blood taken from them. The material sequenced was skin. Receptor source: a human donor with alopecia areata.

V gene TRBV5-1 combines with J gene TRBJ2-4, with 8 bases identical to TRBD1. The germline V gene has CDR1 SGHRS and CDR2 YFSETQ. The CDR3 covers 14 residues. The V gene end was trimmed by 2 bases and the J gene end by 8 bases; junction bases not matched to a gene: 6. The DNA of the CDR3 is TGCGCCAGCAGCTTCCAGGGGGCTCTTGACATTCAGTACTTC. This encodes CASSFQGALDIQYF.

The rearrangement uses TRBV7-7 and TRBJ2-5; the D is unclear. CDR3 size: 15 residues. V gave up 1 base and J gave up 5 bases, with 14 bases separating them. From germline, CDR1 is SSHAT and CDR2 FNYEAQ (reference sequence). The CDR3 DNA is TGTGCCAGCAGCTTAGGAGGATTCGCGGCGGAGACCCAGTACTTC. Its translation is CASSLGGFAAETQYF. The variable domain in full, completed from reference TRBV7-7 and TRBJ2-5, reads GAGVSQSPRYKVTKRGQDVTLRCDPISSHATLYWYQQALGQGPEFLTYFNYEAQPDKSGLPSDRFSAERPEGSISTLTIQRTEQRDSAMYRCASSLGGFAAETQYFGPGTRLLVL.

V gene TRBV19 combines with J gene TRBJ2-1, with a tentative D call TRBD1 (6 bases). The CDR3 consists of 14 residues. Trimming pared 10 bases from V and 1 base from J, leaving 14 bases between. CDR1 LNHDA and CDR2 SQIVND come from the germline V gene (reference sequence). CDR3 loop: CATHRDTSYNEQFF. The CDR3 region has the DNA TGTGCCACCCACCGGGACACTTCCTACAATGAGCAGTTCTTC.

This clone showed up just once. The rearrangement joins TRBV27 to TRBJ1-1, with D hard to call. The CDR3 extends over 13 amino acids. Trimming took 2 bases from V and 3 from J, leaving 7 bases between them. The germline V gene encodes CDR1 MNHEY and CDR2 SMNVEV (reference sequence). CDR3 protein: CASSLNGYTEAFF. The CDR3 region has the DNA TGTGCCAGCAGTTTAAATGGATACACTGAAGCTTTCTTT.

The rearrangement links TRBV7-2 to TRBJ2-7; 7 nucleotides line up with TRBD1. The V gene's germline CDR1 is SGHTA and CDR2 FQGNSA. The CDR3 is made up of 13 amino acids. The ends lost 5 bases at V and 2 bases at J; junction bases unmatched: 3. The DNA of the CDR3 is TGTGCCAGCAGCCGGGACAGAGCCTACGAGCAGTACTTC. It yields the protein CASSRDRAYEQYF.

A few counts support this clone. This chain links TRBV5-1 with TRBJ2-6; D is possibly TRBD2 (5 bases). CDR1 and CDR2 (germline): SGHRS, YFSETQ. CDR3 length: 17 residues. V lost 4 bases to trimming and J lost 0 bases, with 14 bases between them. The CDR3 reads CASSPWETSSGANVLTF. As DNA, the CDR3 is TGCGCCAGCAGCCCCTGGGAGACCAGCTCTGGGGCCAACGTCCTGACTTTC.

The J gene is TRBJ2-5, the V gene TRBV2; 11 nucleotides align to TRBD1. Judging by the DNA end, TRBJ2-7 fits better; the J call may be wrong. The V gene's germline CDR1 is SNHLY and CDR2 FYNNEI. The CDR3 is 14 residues long. The CDR3 region is CASTPGTGGYEQYF. The CDR3 DNA reads as TGTGCCAGCACACCAGGGACAGGGGGATACGAGCAGTACTTC.

This clone appeared a few times. This sequence joins TRBV28 and TRBJ2-1, with 14 bases matching TRBD2. The germline gives CDR1 MDHEN, CDR2 SYDVKM. Trimming took 5 bases from V and 6 from J; bases not matched to a gene: 9. The CDR3 spans 17 residues. The CDR3 nucleotides read TGTGCCAGCAGTCCCCAACGGACTAGCGGGAGGAGCAATGAGCAGTTCTTC. It yields the protein CASSPQRTSGRSNEQFF.

The chain uses TRBV29-1 and TRBJ1-2, with 8 bases that match TRBD1. The CDR3 is 14 residues long. V lost 4 bases to trimming and J lost 2 bases; unmatched junction nucleotides: 6. The germline gives CDR1 SQVTM, CDR2 ANQGSEA. Here the CDR3 reads CSVGEQGANYGYTF. DNA for the CDR3: TGCAGCGTTGGCGAGCAGGGGGCGAACTATGGCTACACCTTC.

This sequence joins TRBV4-3 and TRBJ2-7; D ambiguous. The length of the CDR3 is 15 residues. CDR1 LGHNA and CDR2 YSLEER come from the germline V gene. Trimming shortened V by 1 base and J by 0 bases, and 10 bases separated the two germline ends. CDR3 sequence reads: CASSQVQEPSYEQYF. CDR3 in DNA: TGCGCCAGCAGCCAAGTGCAGGAACCCTCCTACGAGCAGTACTTC.

V is TRBV29-1 and J is TRBJ2-7; no firm D call. V lost 3 bases, J lost 2 bases, and 8 bases lay in between. The CDR3 length is 12 residues. Germline-derived CDR1 and CDR2 are SQVTM and ANQGSEA. DNA for the CDR3: TGCAGCGTTGAGCGGAACGCCTACGAGCAGTACTTC. It codes for CSVERNAYEQYF.

This clone was counted a few times. The chain carries TRBV14 and TRBJ1-2, with no clear D. Trimming removed 5 bases at V and 4 bases at J, with 23 bases between. Germline CDR1 reads SGHDN; CDR2 reads FVKESK. The CDR3 is 17 amino acids. The CDR3 protein is CASSVGMQSGKTYGYTF. The CDR3 DNA sequence: TGTGCCAGCAGCGTCGGGATGCAATCTGGAAAGACCTATGGCTACACCTTC.

The chain employs TRBV11-2 and TRBJ1-1; D perhaps matches TRBD1 (5 bases). The CDR3 totals 13 residues. Germline CDR1 is SGHAT and CDR2 is FQNNGV. The V gene lost 1 base and the J gene lost 13 bases, with 16 bases spanning the gap. Here the CDR3 DNA reads TGTGCCAGCAGCTTAGTGGGGGGAGTCAGGATTTTCTTT. Protein: CASSLVGGVRIFF.

The chain has TRBV5-1 and TRBJ1-5; 7 bases align to TRBD1. CDR1 SGHRS and CDR2 YFSETQ come from the germline V gene. The CDR3 covers 18 residues. With 1 base clipped from V and 2 bases from J, the junction kept 12 bases outside the gene matches. CDR3 nucleotide sequence: TGCGCCAGCAGCTTGTCGACCGTAGGGGGCAGGGGCAATCAGCCCCAGCATTTT. This codes for CASSLSTVGGRGNQPQHF.

The chain has TRBV4-1 and TRBJ2-1; 8 bases fit TRBD2. This CDR3 spans 15 amino acids. CDR1 is MGHRA and CDR2 is YSYEKL in the germline V gene. J was trimmed by 9 bases and V by 4 bases; bases with no gene match: 11. The CDR3: CASSPGSGSFGEQFF. The CDR3 nucleotides read TGCGCCAGCAGCCCTGGGAGCGGGAGTTTCGGTGAGCAGTTCTTC.

This clone has just one count. The chain carries TRBV6-8 and TRBJ2-5; no clear D gene. Germline V lookup: CDR1 MNHGY, CDR2 SAAAGT. This CDR3 is built from 11 residues. V lost 2 bases, J lost 5 bases, and 3 bases lay in between. CDR3 nucleotides: TGTGCCAGCAGTTACGACGAGACCCAGTACTTC. It yields the protein CASSYDETQYF.

V gene TRBV7-2 combines with J gene TRBJ2-3, with D unresolved. The V and J ends lost 5 bases and 0 bases respectively, with 12 bases between them. Germline CDR1 reads SGHTA; CDR2 reads FQGNSA. This CDR3 comprises 15 residues. The CDR3 spells CASSREYTSTDTQYF. Here the CDR3 DNA reads TGTGCCAGCAGCCGCGAGTATACTAGCACAGATACGCAGTATTTT. Filled out from reference TRBV7-2 and TRBJ2-3, the complete variable domain reads GAGVSQSPSNKVTEKGKDVELRCDPISGHTALYWYRQSLGQGLEFLIYFQGNSAPDKSGLPSDRFSAERTGGSVSTLTIQRTQQEDSAVYLCASSREYTSTDTQYFGPGTRLTVL.

This clone was counted only a few times. The chain has TRBV25-1 and TRBJ2-7; D is possibly TRBD1 (5 bases). The CDR3 is 14 residues long. The germline V gene encodes CDR1 MGHDK and CDR2 SYGVNS. The V end was cut by 6 bases, the J end by 6 bases, with 18 bases between. The chain's CDR3 is CASSTGADSGEQYF. As DNA, the CDR3 is TGTGCCAGCAGCACTGGGGCGGATTCGGGCGAGCAGTACTTC.

The chain couples TRBV4-2 to TRBJ2-5; 7 bases are a match to TRBD2. The DNA end favors TRBJ2-7, so the J call may be wrong. CDR3 length: 17 residues. Germline CDR1 is LGHNA and CDR2 is YNFKEQ. In DNA form, the CDR3 reads TGTGCCAGCAGCCAAGAAGTAAGGACTAGTGGCTCCTACGAGCAGTACTTC. Protein sequence: CASSQEVRTSGSYEQYF.

The chain carries TRBV6-5 and TRBJ2-3; 10 positions agree with TRBD1. Germline lookup yields CDR1 MNHEY and CDR2 SVGAGI. With V trimmed by 10 bases and J by 2 bases, 9 bases remained unmatched. The CDR3 length is 15 residues. Here the CDR3 reads CATLRQGANTDTQYF. CDR3 coding DNA: TGTGCCACCCTCCGACAGGGGGCCAACACAGATACGCAGTATTTT.

J is TRBJ2-2 and V is TRBV6-5; D unclear. Trimming removed 3 bases from V and 4 bases from J, with 12 bases in between. This CDR3 is 15 amino acids long. From germline, CDR1 is MNHEY and CDR2 SVGAGI. DNA of the CDR3: TGTGCCAGCAGTTATAGGGCAGACGGCACCGGGGAGCTGTTTTTT. This sequence encodes CASSYRADGTGELFF.

CDR3 in amino acids: CASSLGLGAGGRTYEQYF. The CDR3 DNA follows: TGTGCCAGCAGCTTGGGCCTCGGGGCCGGGGGCCGAACCTACGAGCAGTACTTC. This chain links TRBV5-5 with TRBJ2-7, with D perhaps matching TRBD1 or TRBD2 (6 bases each). CDR1 SGHKS and CDR2 YYEKEE come from the germline V gene (reference sequence). Trimming stripped 0 bases from V and 2 bases from J, with 21 bases between. There are 18 residues in the CDR3.

The genes are TRBV7-3 and TRBJ2-1; D perhaps matches TRBD1 (6 bases). CDR3 size: 14 residues. Trimming stripped 5 bases from V and 5 bases from J, with 13 bases between. From germline, CDR1 is SGHTA and CDR2 FQGTGA. The CDR3 DNA is TGTGCCAGCAGCCGTGGACAGCTCAACAATGAGCAGTTCTTC. Translating gives CASSRGQLNNEQFF.

The chain is built from TRBV7-2 and TRBJ1-4; a possible D gene is TRBD1 (5 bases). The CDR3 sequence is 17 residues long. The germline V gene has CDR1 SGHTA and CDR2 FQGNSA. Deletions cut 2 bases from V and 0 bases from J, with 13 bases between. This chain's CDR3 is CASSLRPRAATNEKLFF. The CDR3 nucleotides read TGTGCCAGCAGCTTAAGACCCAGGGCTGCAACTAATGAAAAACTGTTTTTT.

This rearrangement joins TRBV7-9 to TRBJ1-2; TRBD1 matches at 7 bases. The germline V gene has CDR1 SEHNR and CDR2 FQNEAQ (reference sequence). The CDR3 length is 13 residues. With V trimmed by 5 bases and J by 2 bases, 2 bases remained unmatched. CDR3 nucleotides: TGTGCCAGCAGCCCGGGACAGAACTATGGCTACACCTTC. Amino acid sequence: CASSPGQNYGYTF.

This clone was observed once. The J gene is TRBJ2-1, the V gene TRBV6-1; TRBD1 might be the D (5 bases). Germline V lookup: CDR1 MNHNS, CDR2 SASEGT. V lost 5 bases and J lost 7, with 15 bases in between. The CDR3 covers 14 residues. The CDR3 sequence is CASSPWGGRNEQFF. The CDR3 DNA is TGTGCCAGCAGTCCGTGGGGCGGAAGGAATGAGCAGTTCTTC.

This clone ranks as large. The chain carries TRBV7-6 and TRBJ2-7; weak D call: TRBD2 (6 bases). Trimming took 4 bases from V and 4 from J, leaving 8 bases between them. Germline CDR1 and CDR2: SGHVS and FNYEAQ. This CDR3 has 12 residues. The CDR3 DNA reads TGTGCCAGCAGCTCGGCGGGATACGAGCAGTACTTC. This sequence encodes CASSSAGYEQYF.

The CDR3 DNA is TGCGCCAGCAGCCCGGGACTAGCGGGAGGGCTAGCCAAAAACATTCAGTACTTC. Translated: CASSPGLAGGLAKNIQYF. The genes are TRBV4-1 and TRBJ2-4; 16 nucleotides line up with TRBD2. The trim removed 4 bases at V and 0 bases at J, leaving 3 bases unmatched. The length of the CDR3 is 18 residues. Germline CDR1 is MGHRA and CDR2 is YSYEKL.